Described below is a single T cell receptor beta chain sequence and its context. Antigen: not known. Time point specified: recipient sample about 28 days before transplant, after cytoreduction. Recipient blood drawn about 28 days pretransplant and days 30, 100, 180 after. Clones were sequenced by immunoSEQ multiplex PCR, and TCRdb holds only the in-frame ones, with some missing. The sample lists several thousand clones; approximately 80% were seen once. The data originate from a study of T cell clonotyping in hematopoietic cell transplantation. The overall study: Pretransplant recipient samples were taken after cytoreduction.

Findings and limits, study-wide: After transplant, recipient diversity fell while pathologically expanded clonotypes grew through day 180.

This TCR derives from a man between 60 and 75 years old with acute myeloid leukemia. Some clones in this sample may be carry-over from other donors' samples. The sample consisted of peripheral blood mononuclear cells, taken before stem cell transplant.

The CDR3, as DNA: TGCGCCAGCAGCCAAGATTGGGGACAGCAAACCTTTGAGCAGTACTTC. It yields the protein CASSQDWGQQTFEQYF. The J gene is TRBJ2-7, the V gene TRBV4-1; 7 positions agree with TRBD1. This CDR3 is built from 16 residues. V lost 0 bases, J lost 7 bases, and 12 bases stayed unmatched. Germline assignment: CDR1 MGHRA and CDR2 YSYEKL.